These T cell receptor beta chains were read from a single sample in a study of T cell repertoires in cytomegalovirus infection. These receptors' targets are unknown. TCRdb re-analysed the reads in MiXCR, keeping a single row per CDR3 protein. This table has about 920,000 distinct CDR3 sequences, 31% appearing once. Specimen: cultured CD8+ T cells from PBMCs, collected from culture after CMV antigen stimulation. These receptors came from a human donor in good health (CMV status not recorded). Some clones in this sample may be carry-over from other donors' samples. Both conserved end residues are part of each CDR3. The D gene is left open where the match is weak. Part of the rows lack a size; the others show once, few, many or a class for expanded clones.

CDR3nt: TGTGCCAGCAGCTTAGGAGGCGGACAATCTGAAGCTTTCTTT
CDR3aa: CASSLGGGQSEAFF
abundance: NA
d_gene: NA
v_gene: TRBV7-6
j_gene: TRBJ1-1

CDR3nt: TGTGCCAGCAGTTTATTCCCGTGGGGGACAGGGAACCTTTACAATGAGCAGTTCTTC
CDR3aa: CASSLFPWGTGNLYNEQFF
abundance: NA
d_gene: TRBD1
v_gene: TRBV27
j_gene: TRBJ2-1

CDR3nt: TGTGCCAGCAGCTTACCCAACACAGATACGCAGTATTTT
CDR3aa: CASSLPNTDTQYF
abundance: many
d_gene: NA
v_gene: TRBV7-8
j_gene: TRBJ2-3

CDR3nt: TGTGCCAGCAGTCCCAGGGATAGCGGCAATGAGCAGTTCTTC
CDR3aa: CASSPRDSGNEQFF
abundance: many
d_gene: NA
v_gene: TRBV6-1
j_gene: TRBJ2-1

CDR3nt: TGTGCCAGCAGCTATATCCGGGACAGTAGCTACAATGAGCAGTTCTTC
CDR3aa: CASSYIRDSSYNEQFF
abundance: NA
d_gene: TRBD1
v_gene: TRBV7-9
j_gene: TRBJ2-1

CDR3nt: TGTGCCAGTAGTGCGATAACAGGGATTCAGCCCCAGCATTTT
CDR3aa: CASSAITGIQPQHF
abundance: NA
d_gene: NA
v_gene: TRBV19
j_gene: TRBJ1-5

CDR3nt: TGTGCCAGCAGCGACAGGAATTACGAGCAGTACTTC
CDR3aa: CASSDRNYEQYF
abundance: NA
d_gene: NA
v_gene: TRBV12-3/TRBV12-4
j_gene: TRBJ2-7

CDR3nt: TGTGCCAGCACTAACCCAGGGGACCAGGGGCACGGGGAGCTGTTTTTT
CDR3aa: CASTNPGDQGHGELFF
abundance: few
d_gene: NA
v_gene: TRBV12-3/TRBV12-4
j_gene: TRBJ2-2

CDR3nt: TGTGCCAGTACAACAGGAGGCACTGAAGCTTTCTTT
CDR3aa: CASTTGGTEAFF
abundance: many
d_gene: NA
v_gene: TRBV7-9
j_gene: TRBJ1-1

CDR3nt: TGTGCCAGCAGTGAAACCTACTATGGCTACACCTTC
CDR3aa: CASSETYYGYTF
abundance: NA
d_gene: NA
v_gene: TRBV25-1
j_gene: TRBJ1-2

CDR3nt: TGTGCCAGTAGTATCGGGCCCCTCAGGCCCCAGCATTTT
CDR3aa: CASSIGPLRPQHF
abundance: few
d_gene: NA
v_gene: TRBV19
j_gene: TRBJ1-5

CDR3nt: TGTGCCATCAGTGATGCACCGGGACGGAATGGCTACACCTTC
CDR3aa: CAISDAPGRNGYTF
abundance: NA
d_gene: NA
v_gene: TRBV10-3
j_gene: TRBJ1-2

CDR3nt: TGTGCCAGCACTCTAGCTCGCAATCAGCCCCAGCATTTT
CDR3aa: CASTLARNQPQHF
abundance: NA
d_gene: NA
v_gene: TRBV6-1
j_gene: TRBJ1-5

CDR3nt: TGTGCCATCAGTGAAACAGAGAAAAACATTCAGTACTTC
CDR3aa: CAISETEKNIQYF
abundance: once
d_gene: NA
v_gene: TRBV10-3
j_gene: TRBJ2-4

CDR3nt: TGCGCCAGCAGCCAAGAAGGGACAGGGGTTGGCACCGGGGAGCTGTTTTTT
CDR3aa: CASSQEGTGVGTGELFF
abundance: NA
d_gene: TRBD1
v_gene: TRBV4-3
j_gene: TRBJ2-2

CDR3nt: TGCAGTGCTACGGGGACAGGTCACTCCTACAATGAGCAGTTCTTC
CDR3aa: CSATGTGHSYNEQFF
abundance: few
d_gene: TRBD1
v_gene: TRBV20-1
j_gene: TRBJ2-1

CDR3nt: TGTGCCAGCAGTTTAAAGGACAGGGGAGTCGCCGGGGAGCTGTTTTTT
CDR3aa: CASSLKDRGVAGELFF
abundance: few
d_gene: TRBD1
v_gene: TRBV27
j_gene: TRBJ2-2

CDR3nt: TGTGCCAGCAGTTTGACAGGGGAGCGCAATCAGCCCCAGCATTTT
CDR3aa: CASSLTGERNQPQHF
abundance: NA
d_gene: TRBD1
v_gene: TRBV27
j_gene: TRBJ1-5

CDR3nt: TGTGCCAGCAGCTTGACAGGGACCGGGCTACAACGGGAGCAGTTCTTC
CDR3aa: CASSLTGTGLQREQFF
abundance: NA
d_gene: NA
v_gene: TRBV5-8
j_gene: TRBJ2-1

CDR3nt: TGTGCCAGCAGTCCCAAGGACGGTTTTAGCAATCAGCCCCAGCATTTT
CDR3aa: CASSPKDGFSNQPQHF
abundance: few
d_gene: NA
v_gene: TRBV27
j_gene: TRBJ1-5

CDR3nt: TGTGCCAGCAGCTTATCGGGGGACTATAATTCACCCCTCCACTTT
CDR3aa: CASSLSGDYNSPLHF
abundance: few
d_gene: NA
v_gene: TRBV7-9
j_gene: TRBJ1-6

CDR3nt: TGTGCCAGCTCACCCCGATCCAGGGACATCTGGCTGCCCTACACTGAAGCTTTCTTT
CDR3aa: CASSPRSRDIWLPYTEAFF
abundance: few
d_gene: NA
v_gene: TRBV18
j_gene: TRBJ1-1

CDR3nt: TGTGCCAGCAGCTTATTCACAGGGGGGCTGCTTCGATACACCATATATTTT
CDR3aa: CASSLFTGGLLRYTIYF
abundance: NA
d_gene: TRBD1
v_gene: TRBV7-2
j_gene: TRBJ1-3

CDR3nt: TGTGCCAGCAGCCCCCCGGCGGGGGATTCCTACAATGAGCAGTTCTTC
CDR3aa: CASSPPAGDSYNEQFF
abundance: NA
d_gene: TRBD2
v_gene: TRBV7-6
j_gene: TRBJ2-1

CDR3nt: TGTGCCAGCAGCTCGACAGGGGCCCATCAGCCCCAGCATTTT
CDR3aa: CASSSTGAHQPQHF
abundance: NA
d_gene: TRBD1
v_gene: TRBV7-8
j_gene: TRBJ1-5

CDR3nt: TGTGCCAGCAGTTGGGACAGGGGGTACTACAATGAGCAGTTCTTC
CDR3aa: CASSWDRGYYNEQFF
abundance: NA
d_gene: TRBD1
v_gene: TRBV12-3/TRBV12-4
j_gene: TRBJ2-1

CDR3nt: TGTGCCAGCAGTTCATCTAGAGGGGGCGTTGAGCAGTTCTTC
CDR3aa: CASSSSRGGVEQFF
abundance: few
d_gene: TRBD1
v_gene: TRBV12-3/TRBV12-4
j_gene: TRBJ2-1

CDR3nt: TGTGCCAGCATTGGAACCATGAATACGCAGTATTTT
CDR3aa: CASIGTMNTQYF
abundance: few
d_gene: NA
v_gene: TRBV11-2
j_gene: TRBJ2-3

CDR3nt: TGTGCCATCCGGGACAGGGTTTCCTACGAGCAGTACTTC
CDR3aa: CAIRDRVSYEQYF
abundance: once
d_gene: TRBD1
v_gene: TRBV2
j_gene: TRBJ2-7

CDR3nt: TGTGCTAGCAGCCCGGTCGGGGGGCCAATGGATACGCAGTATTTT
CDR3aa: CASSPVGGPMDTQYF
abundance: many
d_gene: NA
v_gene: TRBV7-7
j_gene: TRBJ2-3

CDR3nt: TGCGCCAGCAGCATGGGACAGGGGTATTCACCCCTCCACTTT
CDR3aa: CASSMGQGYSPLHF
abundance: NA
d_gene: TRBD1
v_gene: TRBV5-1
j_gene: TRBJ1-6

CDR3nt: TGCAGTGCTAGAGAGATAAAGGGTTCCTATAATTCACCTCTCCACTTT
CDR3aa: CSAREIKGSYNSPLHF
abundance: NA
d_gene: NA
v_gene: TRBV20-1
j_gene: TRBJ1-6

CDR3nt: TGTGCCAGTAGAGGCGGGGGTCCCCTCGGCACCGGGGAGCTGTTTTTT
CDR3aa: CASRGGGPLGTGELFF
abundance: few
d_gene: TRBD2
v_gene: TRBV19
j_gene: TRBJ2-2

CDR3nt: TGTGCCAGCAGCGGCAGACAGGCCGTTAACTATGGCTACACCTTC
CDR3aa: CASSGRQAVNYGYTF
abundance: NA
d_gene: NA
v_gene: TRBV5-6
j_gene: TRBJ1-2

CDR3nt: TGTGCCAGTGGGGCCTCCCAGCCTGGCTACACCTTC
CDR3aa: CASGASQPGYTF
abundance: NA
d_gene: NA
v_gene: TRBV19
j_gene: TRBJ1-2

CDR3nt: TGCGCCAGCAGCTTGTCGGGGGACAGGGGCTACAATGAGCAGTTCTTC
CDR3aa: CASSLSGDRGYNEQFF
abundance: few
d_gene: TRBD1
v_gene: TRBV5-1
j_gene: TRBJ2-1

CDR3nt: TGTGCCAGCAGCAACCCAAGCTCCTACGAGCAGTACTTC
CDR3aa: CASSNPSSYEQYF
abundance: NA
d_gene: NA
v_gene: TRBV7-9
j_gene: TRBJ2-7

CDR3nt: TGTGCCAGCAGCTTAAGGGACTTGAGCAATGAGCAGTTCTTC
CDR3aa: CASSLRDLSNEQFF
abundance: NA
d_gene: NA
v_gene: TRBV11-3
j_gene: TRBJ2-1

CDR3nt: TGTGCCAGTAGTATCTTCGCCCTGGGACTAGCGGGGGAAGAGACCCAGTACTTC
CDR3aa: CASSIFALGLAGEETQYF
abundance: few
d_gene: TRBD2
v_gene: TRBV19
j_gene: TRBJ2-5

CDR3nt: TGCAGCGTTGAGGGCAGGTATGAAGCTTTCTTT
CDR3aa: CSVEGRYEAFF
abundance: NA
d_gene: NA
v_gene: TRBV29-1
j_gene: TRBJ1-1

CDR3nt: TGTGCCAGTAGCCCGACAGGGGGGATTGCTGAAGCTTTCTTT
CDR3aa: CASSPTGGIAEAFF
abundance: NA
d_gene: TRBD1
v_gene: TRBV19
j_gene: TRBJ1-1

CDR3nt: TGTGCCAGCAGCGCCACGGGGGGACCATCCTACAATGAGCAGTTCTTC
CDR3aa: CASSATGGPSYNEQFF
abundance: few
d_gene: TRBD2
v_gene: TRBV7-6
j_gene: TRBJ2-1

CDR3nt: TGTGCCAGCAGCCCTAGCGGGTCAACCTACAATGTGCAGTTCTTC
CDR3aa: CASSPSGSTYNVQFF
abundance: NA
d_gene: TRBD2
v_gene: TRBV6-6
j_gene: TRBJ2-1